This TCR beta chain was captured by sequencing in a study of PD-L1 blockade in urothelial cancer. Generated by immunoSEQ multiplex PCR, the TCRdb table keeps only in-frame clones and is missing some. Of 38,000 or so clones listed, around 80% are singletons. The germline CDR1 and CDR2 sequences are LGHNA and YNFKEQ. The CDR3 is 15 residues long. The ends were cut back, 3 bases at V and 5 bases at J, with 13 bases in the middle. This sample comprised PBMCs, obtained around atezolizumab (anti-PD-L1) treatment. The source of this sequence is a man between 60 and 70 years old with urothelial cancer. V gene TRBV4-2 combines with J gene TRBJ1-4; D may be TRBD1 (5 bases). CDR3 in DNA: TGTGCCAGCAGCCACCCGGGGGGAAAAAATGAAAAACTGTTTTTT. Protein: CASSHPGGKNEKLFF.